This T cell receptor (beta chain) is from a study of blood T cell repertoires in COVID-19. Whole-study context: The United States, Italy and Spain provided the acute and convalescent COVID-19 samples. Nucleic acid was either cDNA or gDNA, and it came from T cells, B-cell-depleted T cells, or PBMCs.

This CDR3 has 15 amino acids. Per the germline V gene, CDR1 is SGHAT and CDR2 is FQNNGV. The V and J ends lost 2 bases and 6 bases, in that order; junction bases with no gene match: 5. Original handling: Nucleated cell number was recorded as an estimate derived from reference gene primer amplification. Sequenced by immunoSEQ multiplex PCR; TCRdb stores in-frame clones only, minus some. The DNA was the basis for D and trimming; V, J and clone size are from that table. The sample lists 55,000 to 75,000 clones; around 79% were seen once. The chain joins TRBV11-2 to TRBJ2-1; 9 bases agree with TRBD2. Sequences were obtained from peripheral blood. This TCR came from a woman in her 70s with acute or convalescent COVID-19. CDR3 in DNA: TGTGCCAGCAGCTTACGCGGCGGGGGGGCCAATGAGCAGTTCTTC. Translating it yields CASSLRGGGANEQFF.